A single sample gave rise to the 28 T cell receptor beta chains below, sequenced in a study of CD8 T cells in Susac syndrome. An amount of RNA that ranged from roughly 0.5 to 1 ug was reverse transcribed with random hexamers. TCRdb called the immunoSEQ multiplex PCR reads again in MiXCR, with one record for every CDR3 protein. There are around 160,000 distinct CDR3 sequences in the sample; just over 90% occur only once, and around 0.13% lies in the top ten. Sequencing input: CD4+ T cells from PBMCs. All receptors derive from a human donor in good health.

The chain is built from TRBV5-1 and TRBJ1-1; no clear D gene. Germline V gene sequence: CDR1 SGHRS, CDR2 YFSETQ. Trimming shortened V by 0 bases and J by 3 bases, and 6 bases separated the two germline ends. The CDR3 length is 13 residues. In DNA form, the CDR3 reads TGCGCCAGCAGCTTGGGAGCCTACACTGAAGCTTTCTTT. As protein: CASSLGAYTEAFF. Full variable domain (missing parts from reference TRBV5-1 and TRBJ1-1): KAGVTQTPRYLIKTRGQQVTLSCSPISGHRSVSWYQQTPGQGLQFLFEYFSETQRNKGNFPGRFSGRQFSNSRSEMNVSTLELGDSALYLCASSLGAYTEAFFGQGTRLTVV.

The chain couples TRBV7-2 to TRBJ1-1; D unclear. This CDR3 contains 16 residues. The germline V gene has CDR1 SGHTA and CDR2 FQGNSA. Between the trimmed V and J ends, which lost 2 bases and 4 bases, there was a span of 17 bases. CDR3 nucleotide sequence: TGTGCCAGCAGCTTAAGTCAGTTTAGGAGCTCCACTGAAGCTTTCTTT. Its translation is CASSLSQFRSSTEAFF. The full variable domain, completed using reference TRBV7-2 and TRBJ1-1, is GAGVSQSPSNKVTEKGKDVELRCDPISGHTALYWYRQSLGQGLEFLIYFQGNSAPDKSGLPSDRFSAERTGGSVSTLTIQRTQQEDSAVYLCASSLSQFRSSTEAFFGQGTRLTVV.

The rearrangement uses TRBV14 and TRBJ2-3, with TRBD2 matching over 8 bases. The germline V gene has CDR1 SGHDN and CDR2 FVKESK. J was trimmed by 4 bases and V by 4 bases; bases with no gene match: 10. The CDR3 spans 16 residues. The CDR3 protein is CASSPIRGGMADTQYF. The CDR3 DNA sequence: TGTGCCAGCAGCCCAATCCGGGGGGGGATGGCAGATACGCAGTATTTT.

V gene TRBV7-2 combines with J gene TRBJ1-2, with 7 nucleotides matching TRBD1. The CDR3 has 14 residues. V shed 4 bases, J shed 2 bases, and the junction held 4 bases outside the gene matches. The V gene's germline CDR1 is SGHTA and CDR2 FQGNSA. The chain's CDR3 is CASSSGQFNYGYTF. Here the CDR3 DNA reads TGTGCCAGCAGCTCGGGACAGTTCAACTATGGCTACACCTTC.

V and J are TRBV3-1 and TRBJ2-7; D is possibly TRBD2 (6 bases). This CDR3 comprises 14 residues. V was pared by 0 bases and J by 2 bases, with 8 bases between. The germline CDR1 and CDR2 sequences are LGHDT and YNNKEL (reference sequence). CDR3: CASSQDWRAYEQYF. As DNA, the CDR3 is TGTGCCAGCAGCCAAGATTGGAGGGCCTACGAGCAGTACTTC.

V usage is TRBV9 and J usage is TRBJ2-7, with 9 bases aligning to TRBD2. CDR3 length: 15 residues. The germline CDR1 and CDR2 sequences are SGDLS and YYNGEE. Losses at the gene ends were 4 bases for V and 6 bases for J; bases not matched to a gene: 11. The DNA for the CDR3 is TGTGCCAGCAGCCCAAGGACTAGCGTGTCTGCCGAGCAGTACTTC. Encoded protein: CASSPRTSVSAEQYF.

V and J are TRBV24-1 and TRBJ2-7; D may correspond to TRBD1 or TRBD2 (6 bases each). V was trimmed by 0 bases and J by 7 bases, leaving 15 bases between them. Germline CDR1 reads KGHDR; CDR2 reads SFDVKD. The CDR3 spans 15 residues. DNA for the CDR3: TGTGCCACCAGTGATTTGACGGGGGCCGTGGGAGAGCAGTACTTC. This encodes CATSDLTGAVGEQYF.

The chain employs TRBV3-1 and TRBJ2-2; no reliable D call. This CDR3 spans 13 amino acids. V lost 3 bases and J 5 bases, leaving 7 bases between the germline ends. Per the germline V gene, CDR1 is LGHDT and CDR2 is YNNKEL (reference sequence). The CDR3 DNA is TGTGCCAGCAGCCAGGTTATTACCGGGGAGCTGTTTTTT. Residues: CASSQVITGELFF.

This chain joins TRBV29-1 and TRBJ1-1, with 7 bases identical to TRBD1. The germline V gene encodes CDR1 SQVTM and CDR2 ANQGSEA. V lost 4 bases to trimming and J lost 6 bases; unmatched junction nucleotides: 5. CDR3 size: 12 residues. The CDR3: CSVATGESEAFF. The DNA for the CDR3 is TGCAGCGTTGCAACAGGGGAATCTGAAGCTTTCTTT. The variable domain in full, completed from reference TRBV29-1 and TRBJ1-1, reads SAVISQKPSRDICQRGTSLTIQCQVDSQVTMMFWYRQQPGQSLTLIATANQGSEATYESGFVIDKFPISRPNLTFSTLTVSNMSPEDSSIYLCSVATGESEAFFGQGTRLTVV.

The chain links TRBV3-1 to TRBJ2-1, with a possible D match to TRBD2 (6 bases). This CDR3 comprises 16 residues. Per the germline V gene, CDR1 is LGHDT and CDR2 is YNNKEL (reference sequence). Trimming pared 0 bases from V and 4 bases from J, leaving 13 bases between. As DNA, the CDR3 is TGTGCCAGCAGCCAAGATCACGGGGGATCTTACAATGAGCAGTTCTTC. It encodes CASSQDHGGSYNEQFF.

The chain combines TRBV20-1 with TRBJ2-1; 9 nucleotides align to TRBD1. The junction had 5 bases not matched to a gene; V was cut back by 5 bases and J by 6 bases. The V gene's germline CDR1 is DFQATT and CDR2 SNEGSKA (reference sequence). This CDR3 comprises 13 residues. The CDR3 spells CSADRTGVNEQFF. The CDR3 nucleotides read TGCAGTGCTGACCGGACAGGGGTCAATGAGCAGTTCTTC.

This rearrangement joins TRBV3-1 to TRBJ1-1, with D unclear. Germline lookup yields CDR1 LGHDT and CDR2 YNNKEL (reference sequence). The CDR3 extends over 14 amino acids. V dropped 3 bases and J dropped 3 bases, with 11 bases sitting between them. The CDR3 region is CASSHLRGDTEAFF. CDR3 in DNA: TGTGCCAGCAGCCACCTTCGGGGAGACACTGAAGCTTTCTTT.

This clonotype has only one observation. This sequence joins TRBV7-2 and TRBJ1-5, with unresolved D. This CDR3 spans 15 amino acids. Germline V CDR1 and CDR2: SGHTA, FQGNSA. Trimming removed 2 bases at V and 0 bases at J, with 8 bases between. CDR3 sequence: CASSLSGYSNQPQHF. The DNA of the CDR3 is TGTGCCAGCAGCTTATCAGGATATAGCAATCAGCCCCAGCATTTT.

This sequence joins TRBV18 and TRBJ2-7; TRBD2 agrees at 8 bases. Germline loops: CDR1 KGHSH, CDR2 LQKENI. V shed 3 bases and J 3 bases; nucleotides not matched to a gene: 13. CDR3 size: 17 residues. Here the CDR3 DNA reads TGTGCCAGCTCACCGTCCGTGAGCGGGGCGGGGGGCTACGAGCAGTACTTC. This gives the protein CASSPSVSGAGGYEQYF.

The J gene is TRBJ1-1, the V gene TRBV29-1; the D is unclear. Germline V gives CDR1 SQVTM, CDR2 ANQGSEA. The ends were cut back, 7 bases at V and 0 bases at J, with 9 bases in the middle. The CDR3 consists of 12 residues. CDR3 region: CSGLHLNTEAFF. CDR3 DNA: TGCAGCGGGCTCCACCTGAACACTGAAGCTTTCTTT.

The rearrangement joins TRBV12-3 or TRBV12-4 to TRBJ1-1; D not certain. V lost 5 bases and J 2 bases, leaving 12 bases between the germline ends. This CDR3 contains 14 residues. The CDR3 DNA follows: TGTGCCAGCAGTCCCAACGGGGAAAACACTGAAGCTTTCTTT. This codes for CASSPNGENTEAFF.

This clonotype was recorded only once. The chain employs TRBV3-1 and TRBJ1-1; the D is unclear. The CDR3 has 14 amino acids. V lost 4 bases and J lost 1, with 10 bases in between. Germline V gives CDR1 LGHDT, CDR2 YNNKEL (reference sequence). The CDR3 DNA is TGTGCCAGCAGCCTGCAATACAAGAACACTGAAGCTTTCTTT. This translates into CASSLQYKNTEAFF.

J is TRBJ1-5 and V is TRBV4-1; D remains unclear. Germline assignment: CDR1 MGHRA and CDR2 YSYEKL. The CDR3 length is 14 residues. V gave up 2 bases and J gave up 7 bases, with 12 bases separating them. CDR3 loop: CASSQRGNEQPQHF. CDR3 in DNA: TGCGCCAGCAGCCAAAGAGGGAATGAGCAGCCCCAGCATTTT.

The chain couples TRBV29-1 to TRBJ1-1; the match to TRBD1 covers 8 bases. This CDR3 spans 15 amino acids. Germline V CDR1 and CDR2: SQVTM, ANQGSEA. Trimming took 4 bases from V and 3 from J; bases not matched to a gene: 10. CDR3 nucleotide sequence: TGCAGCGTTGTGGGAGGACAGGGTTTCGACACTGAAGCTTTCTTT. Protein sequence: CSVVGGQGFDTEAFF.

The gene calls are TRBV6-5 and TRBJ2-2, with 7 bases fitting TRBD1. The J segment lost 1 base and the V segment lost 3 bases, leaving 5 bases of the junction unmatched. This CDR3 is built from 16 residues. The germline gives CDR1 MNHEY, CDR2 SVGAGI. CDR3 region: CASSYVGQVNTGELFF. CDR3 nucleotide sequence: TGTGCCAGCAGTTATGTCGGACAGGTGAACACCGGGGAGCTGTTTTTT.

V gene TRBV29-1 combines with J gene TRBJ1-1; no clear D. The length of the CDR3 is 12 residues. Trimming pared 4 bases from V and 5 bases from J, leaving 11 bases between. CDR1 is SQVTM and CDR2 is ANQGSEA in the germline V gene. Here the CDR3 reads CSVVRVGTEAFF. The CDR3 nucleotides are TGCAGCGTTGTGAGGGTGGGTACTGAAGCTTTCTTT. Full variable domain (rest looked up from reference TRBV29-1 and TRBJ1-1): SAVISQKPSRDICQRGTSLTIQCQVDSQVTMMFWYRQQPGQSLTLIATANQGSEATYESGFVIDKFPISRPNLTFSTLTVSNMSPEDSSIYLCSVVRVGTEAFFGQGTRLTVV.

This clonotype has a single count. The J gene is TRBJ1-2, the V gene TRBV30; unclear D gene. This CDR3 region has 12 residues. Germline V gene sequence: CDR1 GTSNPN, CDR2 SVGIG (reference sequence). V dropped 0 bases and J dropped 4 bases, with 6 bases sitting between them. The CDR3 is CAWSVKAYGYTF. The CDR3 DNA reads TGTGCCTGGAGTGTAAAAGCCTATGGCTACACCTTC.

The CDR3 here is CASSLMGSPRGQPQHF. For the CDR3, the DNA is TGTGCCAGCAGCTTGATGGGGTCCCCGAGGGGTCAGCCCCAGCATTTT. J is TRBJ1-5 and V is TRBV5-6, with TRBD1 as a possible D gene (5 bases). Trimming pared 1 base from V and 6 bases from J, leaving 17 bases between. The germline gives CDR1 SGHDT, CDR2 YYEEEE. The CDR3 contains 16 residues.

This clonotype was seen a single time. V and J are TRBV29-1 and TRBJ1-4; D is perhaps TRBD1 (5 bases). From germline, CDR1 is SQVTM and CDR2 ANQGSEA. This CDR3 spans 12 amino acids. Trimming removed 4 bases from V and 5 bases from J, with 8 bases in between. This CDR3 reads CSVGQLNEKLFF. The CDR3 DNA reads TGCAGCGTTGGACAGCTGAATGAAAAACTGTTTTTT.

The chain recombines TRBV5-1 with TRBJ2-7, with D unresolved. Trimming cost V 5 bases and J 1 base, with 10 bases left between them. There are 13 residues in the CDR3. Germline V gives CDR1 SGHRS, CDR2 YFSETQ. CDR3 nucleotide sequence: TGCGCCAGCAGTTACGACGGTTCCTACGAGCAGTACTTC. This codes for CASSYDGSYEQYF.

J is TRBJ1-3 and V is TRBV4-1; weak D call: TRBD1 (5 bases). The length of the CDR3 is 16 residues. The V end was cut by 5 bases, the J end by 0 bases, with 14 bases between. Germline loops: CDR1 MGHRA, CDR2 YSYEKL. The CDR3: CASSSTGRSSGNTIYF. CDR3 nucleotides: TGCGCCAGCAGCTCCACAGGTCGCAGCTCTGGAAACACCATATATTTT.

CDR3 coding DNA: TGTGCCAGCAGCTACCGGGACAGCATCAGCTACACCTTC. Translating it yields CASSYRDSISYTF. V gene TRBV7-2 combines with J gene TRBJ1-2, with 7 nucleotides matching TRBD1. With 4 bases clipped from V and 9 bases from J, the junction kept 8 bases outside the gene matches. From germline, CDR1 is SGHTA and CDR2 FQGNSA. CDR3 length: 13 amino acids.

The chain carries TRBV29-1 and TRBJ1-4, with D perhaps matching TRBD1 (5 bases). The V and J ends lost 1 base and 3 bases respectively, with 6 bases between them. The germline CDR1 and CDR2 sequences are SQVTM and ANQGSEA. This CDR3 is built from 13 residues. CDR3 nucleotides: TGCAGCGTTGAAGGGGGCCCTAATGAAAAACTGTTTTTT. Amino acids: CSVEGGPNEKLFF.